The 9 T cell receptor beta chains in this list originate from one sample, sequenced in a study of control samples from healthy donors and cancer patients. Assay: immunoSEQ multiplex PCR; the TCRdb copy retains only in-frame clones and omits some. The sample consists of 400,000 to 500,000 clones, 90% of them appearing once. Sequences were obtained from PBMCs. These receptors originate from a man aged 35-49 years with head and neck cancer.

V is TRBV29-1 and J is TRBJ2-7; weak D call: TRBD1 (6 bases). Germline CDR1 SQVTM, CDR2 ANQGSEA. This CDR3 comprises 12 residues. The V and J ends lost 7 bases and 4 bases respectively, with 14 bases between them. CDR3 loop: CSAGRDIYEQYF. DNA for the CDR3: TGCAGCGCCGGCCGGGACATTTACGAGCAGTACTTC.

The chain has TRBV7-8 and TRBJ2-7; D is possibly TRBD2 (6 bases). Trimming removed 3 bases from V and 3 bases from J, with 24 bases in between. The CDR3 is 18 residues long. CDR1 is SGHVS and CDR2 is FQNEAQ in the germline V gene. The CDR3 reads CASSLVRSARREYYEQYF. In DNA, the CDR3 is TGTGCCAGCAGCTTGGTCAGGTCAGCCAGGAGGGAATACTACGAGCAGTACTTC. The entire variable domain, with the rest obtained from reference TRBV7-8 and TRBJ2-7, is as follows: GAGVSQSPRYKVAKRGQDVALRCDPISGHVSLFWYQQALGQGPEFLTYFQNEAQLDKSGLPSDRFFAERPEGSVSTLKIQRTQQEDSAVYLCASSLVRSARREYYEQYFGPGTRLTVT.

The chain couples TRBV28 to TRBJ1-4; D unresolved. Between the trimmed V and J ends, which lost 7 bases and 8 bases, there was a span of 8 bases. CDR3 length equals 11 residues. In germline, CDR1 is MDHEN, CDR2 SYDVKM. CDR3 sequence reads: CASKRQEKLFF. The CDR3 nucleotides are TGTGCCAGCAAGAGACAAGAAAAACTGTTTTTT.

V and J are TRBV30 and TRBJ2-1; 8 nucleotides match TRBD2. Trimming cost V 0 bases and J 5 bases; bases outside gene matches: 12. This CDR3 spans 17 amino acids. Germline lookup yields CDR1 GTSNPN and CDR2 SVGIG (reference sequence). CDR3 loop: CAWSVRLGLAGDNEQFF. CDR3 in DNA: TGTGCCTGGAGTGTGAGGTTGGGGCTAGCGGGCGACAATGAGCAGTTCTTC.

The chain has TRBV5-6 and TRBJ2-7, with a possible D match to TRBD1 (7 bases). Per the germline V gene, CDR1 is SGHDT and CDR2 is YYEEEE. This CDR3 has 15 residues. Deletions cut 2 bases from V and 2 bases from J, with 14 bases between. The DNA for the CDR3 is TGTGCCAGCAGCTTTGGAGGGACAGCCCCCTACGAGCAGTACTTC. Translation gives CASSFGGTAPYEQYF.

CDR3 protein: CASSSDRELSYTDTQYF. The CDR3 bases are TGTGCCAGTAGTTCCGACAGGGAACTATCCTACACAGATACGCAGTATTTT. The gene calls are TRBV19 and TRBJ2-3; 7 bases fit TRBD1. V dropped 5 bases and J dropped 2; count of bases not matched to a gene: 13. The CDR3 covers 17 residues. Germline V gene data show CDR1 as LNHDA and CDR2 as SQIVND (reference sequence).

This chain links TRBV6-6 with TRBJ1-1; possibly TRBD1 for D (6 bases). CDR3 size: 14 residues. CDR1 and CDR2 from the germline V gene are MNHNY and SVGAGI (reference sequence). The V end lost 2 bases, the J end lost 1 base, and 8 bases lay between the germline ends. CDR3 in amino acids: CASSYEGENTEAFF. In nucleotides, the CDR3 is TGTGCCAGCAGTTACGAGGGGGAGAACACTGAAGCTTTCTTT.

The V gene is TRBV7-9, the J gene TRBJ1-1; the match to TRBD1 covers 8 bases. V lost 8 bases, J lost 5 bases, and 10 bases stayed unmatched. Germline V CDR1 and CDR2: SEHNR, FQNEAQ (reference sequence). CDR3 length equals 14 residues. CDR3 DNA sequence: TGTGCCAGCCGCGAACCCAGGGACAGGACTGAAGCTTTCTTT. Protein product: CASREPRDRTEAFF.

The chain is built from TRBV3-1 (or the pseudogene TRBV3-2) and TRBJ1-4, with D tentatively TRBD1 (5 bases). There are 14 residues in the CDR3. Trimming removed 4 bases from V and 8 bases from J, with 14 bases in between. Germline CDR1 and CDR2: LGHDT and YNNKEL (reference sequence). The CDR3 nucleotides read TGTGCCAGCAGCCTAGTTGAGGGGAGGGAAAAACTGTTTTTT. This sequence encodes CASSLVEGREKLFF.